This paragraph reports one T cell receptor beta chain. The sample comes from a study of beta chain features in type 1 diabetes. Cell sorting via CD45RO/CCR7/CD25/CD127/CD95/CD27 was performed to obtain CD4+ naive, central memory, regulatory and stem cell-like memory cells. The isolated RNA, all of it, was reverse transcribed, so expressed TCRB transcripts were what got sequenced. Sequencing used immunoSEQ multiplex PCR; TCRdb keeps in-frame clones, though not all of them. Among 150,000 or so clones listed, less than 10% were seen once. Sequences were obtained from central memory CD4+ T cells from blood. The TCR comes from a woman aged 40 to 50 in good health.

CDR3 in amino acids: CASSLANYGYTF. CDR3 DNA: TGTGCCAGCAGCCTAGCTAACTATGGCTACACCTTC. The chain is built from TRBV14 and TRBJ1-2; D not resolved. This CDR3 has 12 residues. The V end lost 4 bases, the J end lost 0 bases, and 3 bases lay between the germline ends. The germline CDR1 and CDR2 sequences are SGHDN and FVKESK.